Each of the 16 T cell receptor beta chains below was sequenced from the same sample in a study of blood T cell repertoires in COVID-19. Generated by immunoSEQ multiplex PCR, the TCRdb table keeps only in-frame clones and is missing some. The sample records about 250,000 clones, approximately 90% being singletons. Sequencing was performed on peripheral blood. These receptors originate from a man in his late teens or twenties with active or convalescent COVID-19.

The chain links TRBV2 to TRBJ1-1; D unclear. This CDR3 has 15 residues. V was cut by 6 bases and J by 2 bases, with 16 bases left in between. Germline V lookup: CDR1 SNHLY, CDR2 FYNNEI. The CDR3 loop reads CASSLSQAHNTEAFF. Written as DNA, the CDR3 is TGTGCCAGCAGCCTCTCCCAGGCACATAACACTGAAGCTTTCTTT.

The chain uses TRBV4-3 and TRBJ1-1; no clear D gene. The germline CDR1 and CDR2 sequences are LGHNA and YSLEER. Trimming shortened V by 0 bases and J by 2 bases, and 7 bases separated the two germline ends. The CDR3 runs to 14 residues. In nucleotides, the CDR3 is TGCGCCAGCAGCCAAGATCTAGGCAACACTGAAGCTTTCTTT. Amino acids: CASSQDLGNTEAFF.

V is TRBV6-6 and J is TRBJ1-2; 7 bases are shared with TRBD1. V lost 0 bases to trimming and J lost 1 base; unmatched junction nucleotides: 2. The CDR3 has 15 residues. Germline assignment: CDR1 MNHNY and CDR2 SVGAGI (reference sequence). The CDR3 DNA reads TGTGCCAGCAGTTACTCGACAGGGAGTAACTATGGCTACACCTTC. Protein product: CASSYSTGSNYGYTF.

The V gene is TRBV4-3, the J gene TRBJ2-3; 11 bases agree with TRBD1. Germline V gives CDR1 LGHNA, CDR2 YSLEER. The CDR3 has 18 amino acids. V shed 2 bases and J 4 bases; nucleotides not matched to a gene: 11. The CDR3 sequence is CASSQFPGQGGSPDTQYF. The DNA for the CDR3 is TGCGCCAGCAGCCAATTCCCGGGACAGGGGGGATCCCCAGATACGCAGTATTTT.

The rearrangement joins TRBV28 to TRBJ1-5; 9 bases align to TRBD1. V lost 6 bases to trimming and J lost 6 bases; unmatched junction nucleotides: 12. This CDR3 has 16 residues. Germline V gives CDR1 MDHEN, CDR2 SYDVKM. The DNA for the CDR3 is TGTGCCAGCAGCACAATAAACAGGGGGCAAGGTCAGCCCCAGCATTTT. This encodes CASSTINRGQGQPQHF.

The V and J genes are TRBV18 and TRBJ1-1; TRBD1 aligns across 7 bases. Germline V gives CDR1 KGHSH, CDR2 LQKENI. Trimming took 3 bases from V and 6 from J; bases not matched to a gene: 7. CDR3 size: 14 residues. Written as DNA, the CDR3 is TGTGCCAGCTCACCCGACAGGGCCTATTCTGAAGCTTTCTTT. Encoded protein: CASSPDRAYSEAFF.

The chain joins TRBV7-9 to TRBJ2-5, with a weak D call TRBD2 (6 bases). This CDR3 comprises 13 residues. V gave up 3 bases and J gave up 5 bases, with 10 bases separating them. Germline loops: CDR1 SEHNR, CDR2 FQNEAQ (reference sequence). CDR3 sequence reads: CASSFAGWETQYF. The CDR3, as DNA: TGTGCCAGCAGCTTCGCGGGATGGGAGACCCAGTACTTC.

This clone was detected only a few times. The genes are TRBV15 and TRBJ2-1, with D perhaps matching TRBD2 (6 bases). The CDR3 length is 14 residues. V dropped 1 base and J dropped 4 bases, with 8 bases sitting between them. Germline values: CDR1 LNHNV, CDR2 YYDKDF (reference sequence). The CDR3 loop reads CATSRVLAYNEQFF. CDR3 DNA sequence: TGTGCCACCAGCAGAGTCCTAGCGTACAATGAGCAGTTCTTC.

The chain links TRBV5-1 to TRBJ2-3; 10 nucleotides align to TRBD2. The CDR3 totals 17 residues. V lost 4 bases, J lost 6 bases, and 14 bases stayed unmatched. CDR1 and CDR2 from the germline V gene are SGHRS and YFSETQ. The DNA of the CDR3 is TGCGCCAGCAGCAAACTCCCTATAGCGGGAGGAACCGATACGCAGTATTTT. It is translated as CASSKLPIAGGTDTQYF.

DNA for the CDR3: TGTGCCAGCAGTGGTTCAGGGGTACATAACACTGAAGCTTTCTTT. Protein sequence: CASSGSGVHNTEAFF. The J gene is TRBJ1-1, the V gene TRBV6-4; possible D gene TRBD1, 6 bases. Trimming took 4 bases from V and 2 from J, leaving 14 bases between them. Germline CDR1 MRHNA, CDR2 SNTAGT. The CDR3 length is 15 residues.

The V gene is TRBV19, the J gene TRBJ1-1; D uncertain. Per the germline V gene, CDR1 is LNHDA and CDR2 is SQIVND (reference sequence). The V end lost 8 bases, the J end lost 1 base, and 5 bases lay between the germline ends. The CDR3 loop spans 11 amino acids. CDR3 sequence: CASERNTEAFF. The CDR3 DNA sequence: TGTGCCAGTGAGAGGAACACTGAAGCTTTCTTT.

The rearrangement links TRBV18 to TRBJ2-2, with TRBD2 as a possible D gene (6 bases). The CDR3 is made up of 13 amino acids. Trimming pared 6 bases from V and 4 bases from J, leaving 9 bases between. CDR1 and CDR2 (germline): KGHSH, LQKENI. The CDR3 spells CASSLAITGELFF. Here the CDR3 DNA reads TGTGCCAGCTCCCTAGCGATCACCGGGGAGCTGTTTTTT.

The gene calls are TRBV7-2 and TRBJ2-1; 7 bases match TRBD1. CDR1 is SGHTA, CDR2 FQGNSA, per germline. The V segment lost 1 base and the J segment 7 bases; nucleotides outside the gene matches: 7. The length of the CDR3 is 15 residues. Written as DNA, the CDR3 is TGTGCCAGCAGCTTAGAAGGGACACAGGGGAATGAGCAGTTCTTC. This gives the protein CASSLEGTQGNEQFF.

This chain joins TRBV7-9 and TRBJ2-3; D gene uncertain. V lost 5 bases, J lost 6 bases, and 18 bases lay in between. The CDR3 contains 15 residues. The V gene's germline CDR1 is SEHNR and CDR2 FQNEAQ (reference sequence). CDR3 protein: CASSPGFGPGDTQYF. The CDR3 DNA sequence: TGTGCCAGCAGCCCCGGCTTTGGGCCTGGGGATACGCAGTATTTT.

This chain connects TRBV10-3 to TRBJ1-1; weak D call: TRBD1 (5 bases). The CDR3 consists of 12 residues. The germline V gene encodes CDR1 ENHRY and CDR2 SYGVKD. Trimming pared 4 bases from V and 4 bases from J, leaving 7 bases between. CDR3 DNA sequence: TGTGCCATCAGTGGGGGGGGCACTGAAGCTTTCTTT. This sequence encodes CAISGGGTEAFF.

Written as DNA, the CDR3 is TGTGCCAGCAGTTCGCCCACCAGGGGGCATGGGGAGCAGTACTTC. Its protein product is CASSSPTRGHGEQYF. The chain carries TRBV27 and TRBJ2-7, with 8 bases identical to TRBD1. The germline V gene has CDR1 MNHEY and CDR2 SMNVEV (reference sequence). The CDR3 sequence is 15 residues long. Trimming at V came to 4 bases and at J to 7 bases, leaving 12 bases not matched to a gene.